This T cell receptor beta chain originates from a study of blood T cells in healthy people across ages. V was pared by 5 bases and J by 6 bases, with 8 bases of the junction left unmatched. Germline V gene lookup returns CDR1 SGHRS and CDR2 YFSETQ. The CDR3 length is 15 residues. Next came a second PCR, run for roughly 7 to 12 cycles, which used a sample-barcoded 5' primer along with a J-beta primer mix. TCRdb re-analysed the 5' RACE reads in MiXCR, keeping a single row per CDR3 protein. The sample includes 2 million or so distinct CDR3 sequences, less than 50% of them seen just once. Study results and limitations: Measured against age, TCR beta diversity per million T cells decreased in a roughly linear manner.

A few counts support this clonotype. What it binds is not known. The receptor comes from a woman aged 40-49 years in good health. The chain couples TRBV5-1 to TRBJ1-5; 10 bases line up with TRBD1. Sequenced: blood. The CDR3 DNA reads as TGCGCCAGCAGGCCCGGGACAGGGGTTCTTCAGCCCCAGCATTTT. Translation: CASRPGTGVLQPQHF. The full variable domain, with the rest looked up from reference TRBV5-1 and TRBJ1-5, is KAGVTQTPRYLIKTRGQQVTLSCSPISGHRSVSWYQQTPGQGLQFLFEYFSETQRNKGNFPGRFSGRQFSNSRSEMNVSTLELGDSALYLCASRPGTGVLQPQHFGDGTRLSIL.